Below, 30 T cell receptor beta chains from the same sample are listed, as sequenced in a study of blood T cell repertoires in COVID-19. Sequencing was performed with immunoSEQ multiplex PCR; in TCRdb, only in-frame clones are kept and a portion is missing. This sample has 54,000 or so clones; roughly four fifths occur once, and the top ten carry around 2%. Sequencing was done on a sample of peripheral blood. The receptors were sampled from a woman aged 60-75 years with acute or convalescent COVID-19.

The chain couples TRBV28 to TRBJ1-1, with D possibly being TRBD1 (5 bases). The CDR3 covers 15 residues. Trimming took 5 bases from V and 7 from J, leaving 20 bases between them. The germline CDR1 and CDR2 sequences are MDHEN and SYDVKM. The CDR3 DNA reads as TGTGCCAGCAGTCCCGCCGGGGCGGAGGGAGATGAAGCTTTCTTT. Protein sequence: CASSPAGAEGDEAFF. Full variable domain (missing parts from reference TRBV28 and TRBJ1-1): DVKVTQSSRYLVKRTGEKVFLECVQDMDHENMFWYRQDPGLGLRLIYFSYDVKMKEKGDIPEGYSVSREKKERFSLILESASTNQTSMYLCASSPAGAEGDEAFFGQGTRLTVV.

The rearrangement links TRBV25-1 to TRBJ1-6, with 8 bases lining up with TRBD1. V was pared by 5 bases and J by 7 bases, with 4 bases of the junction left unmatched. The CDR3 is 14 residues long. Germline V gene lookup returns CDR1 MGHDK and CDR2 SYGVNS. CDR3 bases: TGTGCCAGCAGTACACAGGGGGAAAATTCACCCCTCCACTTT. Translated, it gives CASSTQGENSPLHF.

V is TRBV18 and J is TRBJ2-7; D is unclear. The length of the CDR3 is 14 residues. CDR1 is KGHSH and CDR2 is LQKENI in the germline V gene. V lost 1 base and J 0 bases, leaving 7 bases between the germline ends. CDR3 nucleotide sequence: TGTGCCAGCTCACCACTTCAGGACTCCTACGAGCAGTACTTC. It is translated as CASSPLQDSYEQYF. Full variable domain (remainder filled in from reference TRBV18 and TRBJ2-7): NAGVMQNPRHLVRRRGQEARLRCSPMKGHSHVYWYRQLPEEGLKFMVYLQKENIIDESGMPKERFSAEFPKEGPSILRIQQVVRGDSAAYFCASSPLQDSYEQYFGPGTRLTVT.

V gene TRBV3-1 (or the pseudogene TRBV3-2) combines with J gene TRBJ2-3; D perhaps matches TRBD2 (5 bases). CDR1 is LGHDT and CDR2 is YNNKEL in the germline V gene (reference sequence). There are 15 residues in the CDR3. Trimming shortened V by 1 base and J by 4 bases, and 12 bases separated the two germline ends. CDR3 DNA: TGTGCCAGCAGCCAAGTCTCCGGAGGAGCAGATACGCAGTATTTT. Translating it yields CASSQVSGGADTQYF.

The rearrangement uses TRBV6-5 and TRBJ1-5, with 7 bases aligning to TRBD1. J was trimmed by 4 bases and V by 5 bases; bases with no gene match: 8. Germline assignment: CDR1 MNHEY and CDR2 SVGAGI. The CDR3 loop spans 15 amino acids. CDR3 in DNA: TGTGCCAGCAGTCCGAGGGCAGGGGGTAATCAGCCCCAGCATTTT. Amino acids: CASSPRAGGNQPQHF.

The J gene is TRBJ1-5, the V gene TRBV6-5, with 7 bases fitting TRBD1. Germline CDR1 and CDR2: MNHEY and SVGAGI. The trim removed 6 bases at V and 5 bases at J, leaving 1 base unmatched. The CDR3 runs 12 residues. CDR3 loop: CASRTGDQPQHF. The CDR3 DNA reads TGTGCCAGCAGAACAGGGGATCAGCCCCAGCATTTT.

CDR3: CASSQGGGRGPGDTQYF. The CDR3 DNA reads TGTGCCAGCAGCCAGGGAGGGGGTCGAGGGCCCGGAGATACGCAGTATTTT. This sequence joins TRBV9 and TRBJ2-3, with D maybe TRBD2 (7 bases). The germline gives CDR1 SGDLS, CDR2 YYNGEE. The CDR3 is 17 amino acids. V was shortened by 4 bases and J by 5 bases, with 23 bases between the two germline ends.

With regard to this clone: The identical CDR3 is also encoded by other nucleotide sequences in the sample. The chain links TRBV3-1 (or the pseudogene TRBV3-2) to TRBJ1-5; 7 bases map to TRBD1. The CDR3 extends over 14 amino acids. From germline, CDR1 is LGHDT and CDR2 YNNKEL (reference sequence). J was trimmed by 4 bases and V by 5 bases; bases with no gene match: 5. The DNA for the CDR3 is TGTGCCAGCAGCTTGGGACAGCTTAATCAGCCCCAGCATTTT. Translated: CASSLGQLNQPQHF.

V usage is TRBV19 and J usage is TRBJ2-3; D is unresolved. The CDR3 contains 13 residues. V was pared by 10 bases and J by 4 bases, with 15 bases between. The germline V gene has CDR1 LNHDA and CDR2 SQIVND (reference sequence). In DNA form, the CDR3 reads TGTGCCACTGGGCCCGTGGGCGCAGATACGCAGTATTTT. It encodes CATGPVGADTQYF.

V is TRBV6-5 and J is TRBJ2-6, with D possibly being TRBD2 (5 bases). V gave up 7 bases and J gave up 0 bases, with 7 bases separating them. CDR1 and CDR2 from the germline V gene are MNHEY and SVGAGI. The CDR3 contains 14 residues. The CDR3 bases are TGTGCCAGCAAGGAGGACTCTGGGGCCAACGTCCTGACTTTC. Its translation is CASKEDSGANVLTF.

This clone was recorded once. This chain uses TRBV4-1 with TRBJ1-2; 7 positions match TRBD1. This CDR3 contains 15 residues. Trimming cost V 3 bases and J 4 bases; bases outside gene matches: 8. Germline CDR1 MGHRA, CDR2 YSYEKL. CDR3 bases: TGCGCCAGCAGCCACTCCGGGACAGCAACCTATGGCTACACCTTC. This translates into CASSHSGTATYGYTF.

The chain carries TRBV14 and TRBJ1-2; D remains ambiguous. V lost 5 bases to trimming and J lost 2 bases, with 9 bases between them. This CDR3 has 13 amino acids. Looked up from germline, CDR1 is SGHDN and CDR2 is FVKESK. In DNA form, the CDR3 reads TGTGCCAGCAGCGAACAACCGAACTATGGCTACACCTTC. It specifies CASSEQPNYGYTF.

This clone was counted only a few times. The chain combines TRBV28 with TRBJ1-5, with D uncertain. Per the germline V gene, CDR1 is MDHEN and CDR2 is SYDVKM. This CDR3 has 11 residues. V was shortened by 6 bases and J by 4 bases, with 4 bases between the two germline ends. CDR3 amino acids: CASSGNQPQHF. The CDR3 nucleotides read TGTGCCAGCAGCGGGAATCAGCCCCAGCATTTT.

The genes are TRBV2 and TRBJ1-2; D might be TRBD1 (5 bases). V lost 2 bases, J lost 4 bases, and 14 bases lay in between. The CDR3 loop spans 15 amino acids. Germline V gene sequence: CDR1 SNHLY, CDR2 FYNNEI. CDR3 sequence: CASSERRQGAYGYTF. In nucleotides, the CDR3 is TGTGCCAGCAGTGAAAGGCGGCAGGGCGCCTATGGCTACACCTTC.

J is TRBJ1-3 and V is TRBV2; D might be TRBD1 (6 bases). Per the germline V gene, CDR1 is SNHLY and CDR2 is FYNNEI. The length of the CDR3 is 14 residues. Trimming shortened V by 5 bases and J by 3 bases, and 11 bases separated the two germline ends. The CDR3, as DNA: TGTGCCAGCAGTTATCAGGGGTATGGAAACACCATATATTTT. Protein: CASSYQGYGNTIYF.

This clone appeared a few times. The CDR3 DNA reads TGTGCCAGCAGCCATAGACAGGGGGCTAGAGAGCAGTTCTTC. Its translation: CASSHRQGAREQFF. The chain employs TRBV5-4 and TRBJ2-1; 10 nucleotides line up with TRBD1. Trimming removed 4 bases from V and 10 bases from J; junction bases left unmatched: 8. This CDR3 has 14 amino acids. Germline lookup yields CDR1 SGHNT and CDR2 YYREEE (reference sequence).

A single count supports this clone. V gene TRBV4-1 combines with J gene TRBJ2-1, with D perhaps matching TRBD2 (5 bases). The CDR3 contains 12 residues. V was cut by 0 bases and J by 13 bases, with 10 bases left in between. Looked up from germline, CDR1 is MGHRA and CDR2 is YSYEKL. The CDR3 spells CASSQDVSGQFF. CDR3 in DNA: TGCGCCAGCAGCCAAGATGTTTCGGGACAGTTCTTC.

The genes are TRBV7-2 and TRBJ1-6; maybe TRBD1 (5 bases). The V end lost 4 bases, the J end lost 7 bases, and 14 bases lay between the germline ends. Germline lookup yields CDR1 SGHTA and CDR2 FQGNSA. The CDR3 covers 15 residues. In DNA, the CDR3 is TGTGCCAGCAGCTCCTTAGGGGTAGGGAATTCACCCCTCCACTTT. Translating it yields CASSSLGVGNSPLHF.

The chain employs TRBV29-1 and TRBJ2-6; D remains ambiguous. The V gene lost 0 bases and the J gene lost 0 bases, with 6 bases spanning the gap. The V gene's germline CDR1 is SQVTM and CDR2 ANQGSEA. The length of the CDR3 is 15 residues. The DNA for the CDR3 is TGCAGCGTTGAAGATAACAACTCTGGGGCCAACGTCCTGACTTTC. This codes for CSVEDNNSGANVLTF.

The CDR3 region has the DNA TGTGCCAGCAGCCAAAGAGTGGGCGGGGGGGCGGATACGCAGTATTTT. Protein: CASSQRVGGGADTQYF. The V call is TRBV3-1 (or the pseudogene TRBV3-2), the J call TRBJ2-3; 9 bases agree with TRBD2. J was trimmed by 6 bases and V by 2 bases; bases with no gene match: 9. This CDR3 has 16 residues. CDR1 and CDR2 (germline): LGHDT, YNNKEL (reference sequence).

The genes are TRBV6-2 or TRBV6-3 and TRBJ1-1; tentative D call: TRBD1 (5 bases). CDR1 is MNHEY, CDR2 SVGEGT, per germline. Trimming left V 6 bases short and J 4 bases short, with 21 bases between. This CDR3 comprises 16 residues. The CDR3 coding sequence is TGTGCCAGCAGCCGACCAATCCGTGACAGCCTCACTGAAGCTTTCTTT. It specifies CASSRPIRDSLTEAFF.

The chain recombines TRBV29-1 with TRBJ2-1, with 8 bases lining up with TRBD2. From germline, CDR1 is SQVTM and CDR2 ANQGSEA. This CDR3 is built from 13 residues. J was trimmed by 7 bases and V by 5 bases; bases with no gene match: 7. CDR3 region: CSVKPGGPNEQFF. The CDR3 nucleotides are TGCAGCGTTAAACCGGGGGGGCCTAATGAGCAGTTCTTC.

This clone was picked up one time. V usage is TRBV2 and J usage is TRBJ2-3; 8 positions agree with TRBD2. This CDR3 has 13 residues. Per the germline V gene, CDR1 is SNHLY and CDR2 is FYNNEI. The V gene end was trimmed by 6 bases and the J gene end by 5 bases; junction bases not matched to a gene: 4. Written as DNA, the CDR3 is TGTGCCAGCAGCGGGGGGGAGATAGATACGCAGTATTTT. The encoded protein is CASSGGEIDTQYF.

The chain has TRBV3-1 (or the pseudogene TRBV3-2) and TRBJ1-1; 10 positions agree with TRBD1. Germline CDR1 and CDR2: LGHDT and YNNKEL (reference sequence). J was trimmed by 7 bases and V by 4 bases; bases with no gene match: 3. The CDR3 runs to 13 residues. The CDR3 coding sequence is TGTGCCAGCAGCCCAGGGACAGGGGTTGAAGCTTTCTTT. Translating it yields CASSPGTGVEAFF.

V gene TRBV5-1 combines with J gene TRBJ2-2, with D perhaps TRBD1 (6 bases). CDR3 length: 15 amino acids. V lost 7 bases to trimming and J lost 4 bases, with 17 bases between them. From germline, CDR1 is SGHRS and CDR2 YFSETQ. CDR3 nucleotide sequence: TGCGCCAGCGGCCACAGGGTCGGCAGCACCGGGGAGCTGTTTTTT. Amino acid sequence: CASGHRVGSTGELFF.

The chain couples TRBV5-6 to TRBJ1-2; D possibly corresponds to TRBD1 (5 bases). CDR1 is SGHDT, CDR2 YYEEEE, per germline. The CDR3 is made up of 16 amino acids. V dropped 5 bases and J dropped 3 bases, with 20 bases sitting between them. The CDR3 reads CASSLAGQTLDYGYTF. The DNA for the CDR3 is TGTGCCAGCAGTCTTGCCGGACAAACGTTGGACTATGGCTACACCTTC.

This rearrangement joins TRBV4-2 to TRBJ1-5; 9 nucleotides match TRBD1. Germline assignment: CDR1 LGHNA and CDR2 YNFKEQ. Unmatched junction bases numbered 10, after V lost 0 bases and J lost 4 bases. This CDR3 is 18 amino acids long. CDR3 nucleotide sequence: TGTGCCAGCAGCCAAGAGATTCACGCGGGGACAGGGAATCAGCCCCAGCATTTT. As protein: CASSQEIHAGTGNQPQHF.

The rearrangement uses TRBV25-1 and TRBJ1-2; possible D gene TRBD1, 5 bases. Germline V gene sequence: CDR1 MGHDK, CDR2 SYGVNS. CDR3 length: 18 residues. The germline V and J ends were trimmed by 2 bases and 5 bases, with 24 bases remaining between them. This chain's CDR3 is CASSESRGTDSLPYGYTF. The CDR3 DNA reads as TGTGCCAGCAGTGAAAGTAGGGGCACCGACTCATTACCATATGGCTACACCTTC.

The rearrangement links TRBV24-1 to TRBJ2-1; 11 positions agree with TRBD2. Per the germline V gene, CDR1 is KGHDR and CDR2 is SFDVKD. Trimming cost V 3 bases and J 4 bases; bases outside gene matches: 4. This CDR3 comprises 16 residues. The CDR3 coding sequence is TGTGCCACCAGTGATGAACTAGCGGGGGAGTACAATGAGCAGTTCTTC. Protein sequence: CATSDELAGEYNEQFF.

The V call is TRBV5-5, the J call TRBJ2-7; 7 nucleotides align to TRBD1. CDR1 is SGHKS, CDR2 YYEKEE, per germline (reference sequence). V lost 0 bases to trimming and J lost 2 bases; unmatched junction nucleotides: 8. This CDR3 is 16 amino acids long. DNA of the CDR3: TGTGCCAGCAGCTTGGCTTTGAGACAGGGAGCCTACGAGCAGTACTTC. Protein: CASSLALRQGAYEQYF.